The clone carrying this TCR beta chain was detected once. The antigen remains unidentified. This entry comes from a study of cytomegalovirus exposure and HLA in healthy donors. Study summary: In terms of ancestry, the Caucasian-associated cluster contained about 81% of the approximately 380 genotyped donors.

General study points: In a later analysis, TCR beta V- and J-gene trimming was associated with a missense DCLRE1C variant. A later analysis found common viral pathogens apparently linked to several of the most significant clusters.

J lost 7 bases, V lost 1 base, and 13 bases had no gene match. This CDR3 contains 15 residues. From germline, CDR1 is GTSNPN and CDR2 SVGIG (reference sequence). The PCR was carried out with 60 Vbeta primers and 13 Jbeta primers. Measured with immunoSEQ multiplex PCR; TCRdb has only the in-frame clones, and not every one. Of some 85,000 clones in the sample, around 84% were seen once. The specimen was PBMCs. This chain uses TRBV30 with TRBJ2-7; the match to TRBD2 covers 7 bases. This receptor was identified in a man between 18 and 29 years old in good health and CMV-seronegative. CDR3 sequence: CAWSETLADPIEQYF. CDR3 nucleotides: TGTGCCTGGAGTGAAACCCTAGCGGACCCTATTGAGCAGTACTTC.